The T cell receptor (beta chain) described here comes from a study of shared clonotypes between healthy human individuals (dated by TCRdb to about 2020). The study in broad terms: The cohort included three men and a couple of women between 18 and 49 years of age. For each donor, CD4 naive and CD4 memory were each run on three plates, CD8 naive on two plates, and CD8 memory on one plate. To estimate repertoire size and how much clonotype sharing occurs between individuals, the study deeply sequenced the blood TCR repertoires of about five healthy adults. Different laboratories and diverse techniques were used to prepare libraries and sequence TCR repertoires, to increase sequencing depth and limit assay-specific biases. Per donor, leukapheresis produced somewhere between about 0.85 and 10 billion PBMCs.

TCR CDR3 regions were amplified from genomic DNA by multiplex PCR using the deep immunoSEQ assay. Genomic DNA extracted from each cell subset was distributed evenly over all wells of several immunoSEQ 96-well plates, and each plate served as one replicate. For sorted subsets, roughly 190 ng of genomic DNA, equivalent to 30,000 or so T cell genomes, went into each replicate PCR. Purified libraries were quantified with a Qubit 3.0 fluorometer, sized on a Bioanalyzer 2100, and re-quantified with the KAPA Library Quantification kit. Every immunoSEQ 96-well plate was sequenced on a separate single-read 150-cycle Illumina NextSeq 550 flow cell. Processing in the source paper ran as follows. The immunoSEQ output contained only junctional sequences without quality scores, so filtering could not match that applied to full-length reads. Sequences were annotated with PyIR, a Python wrapper for IgBLAST v1.9, and V/J genes and CDR3 were assigned using IMGT germline references. Reads were removed for weak V/J assignments (E-value above 1e-6), missing CDR3, stop codons, out-of-frame junctions, or ambiguous translated residues. V3J clonotypes were defined as sequences sharing an identical inferred V gene, J gene, and CDR3 amino acid sequence. To compute the percentage overlap between repertoires, the number of shared unique clonotypes was divided by the size of the smaller repertoire. Richness of each repertoire was evaluated using RTK rarefaction, the Chao1 estimator, and Recon v2.1 estimates of unobserved clonotypes. For all TCRbeta clonotypes obtained by the gDNA method from a few donors, generation probabilities were computed with OLGA. TCRdb obtained this table from immuneACCESS and retained in-frame rearrangements with V and J assigned. These tables miss some clones; where compared with another copy, unresolved V genes account for less than half of the shortfall, and the remainder is unexplained. The D gene and trimming were derived from the DNA, and the V and J assignments and clone size from that table. A total of about 2.1 million clones appear in this sample, 90% to 95% of them only once. The ten largest clones take up over 1.5% of the sample.

The CDR3, cysteine through phenylalanine, is 14 amino acids long. Kept here is only the CDR3 DNA, which spans 42 bases and is read in frame from base 1. Between the V and J ends, shortened by 0 bases and 6 bases respectively, the junction contains 12 bases. Via the germline V gene, CDR1 is MGHRA and CDR2 YSYEKL. A word on this clone: Which antigen it targets is not known. Per-base quality was not reported, and no clone a single base away is much larger than it.

The paper as a whole reports these results and caveats: Because the study included a small number of donors, the genetic and exposure-history diversity represented was limited. Pairwise subsampling led to the expectation that sequencing depth would affect the degree of clonotype sharing among donors. Even with the large sequencing depth, rarefaction of the sorted-subset datasets indicated that sequencing was incomplete. Larger estimated clonotype richness was generally found for naive subsets than for memory subsets. Only blood was sampled, and tissue TCR repertoires likely differ from those in blood. Sharing across a handful of donors was observed for roughly 5% of naive CD4, 3% to 3.5% of naive CD8, 2.3% of memory CD4, and less than 0.45% of memory CD8 clonotypes. Clonotypes shared by all four sorted-subset donors showed higher generation probabilities than non-shared clonotypes.

For the CD8 naive samples, CD45RO-negative cells were positively selected for CCR7, yielding a CD45RA+CCR7+ population from which TemRA cells were excluded. The donors were healthy, HIV-negative adults with no recently reported acute infections or vaccinations. Every donor was a Caucasian adult living in Nashville, Tennessee, USA. After blood collection by leukapheresis, PBMCs were isolated using Ficoll-Histopaque density gradient centrifugation and then cryopreserved in the vapor phase of liquid nitrogen. Analytical flow cytometry was used to check the purity and quantity of every magnetically sorted T cell population. From each sorted fraction, genomic DNA was isolated and quantified by UV absorbance on a Nanodrop 2000c.

The V and J segments used are TRBV4-1 and TRBJ2-7; the D region possibly corresponds to TRBD2 (6 bases align). The TCR sequence derives from a man between 18 and 29 years old in good health. Some clones in this sample may be carry-over from other donors' samples. Sequencing input: naive CD8+ T cells from PBMCs. Sample cell subset or site, as interpreted from the label and publication: CD45RA+CCR7+. The nucleotide sequence reads as follows: TGCGCCAGCAGCCAAGATAGACCCGGGGGCGAGCAGTACTTC. Translated, it gives CASSQDRPGGEQYF.